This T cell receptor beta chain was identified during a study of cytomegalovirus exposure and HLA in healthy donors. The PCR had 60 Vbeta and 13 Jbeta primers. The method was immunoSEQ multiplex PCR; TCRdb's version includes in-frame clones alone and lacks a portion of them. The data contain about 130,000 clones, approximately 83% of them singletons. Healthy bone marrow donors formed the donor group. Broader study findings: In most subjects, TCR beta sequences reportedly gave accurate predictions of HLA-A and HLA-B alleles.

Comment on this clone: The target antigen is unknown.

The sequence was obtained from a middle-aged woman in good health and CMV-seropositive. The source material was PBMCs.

This CDR3 is CASSRAGVNTEAFF. The DNA for the CDR3 is TGTGCCAGCAGCCGGGCGGGGGTGAACACTGAAGCTTTCTTT. This chain uses TRBV9 with TRBJ1-1, with a possible D match to TRBD1 (5 bases). Looked up from germline, CDR1 is SGDLS and CDR2 is YYNGEE. The ends were cut back, 4 bases at V and 0 bases at J, with 10 bases in the middle. This CDR3 region has 14 residues.